Listed below are T cell receptor beta chains from one sample, sequenced in a study of blood T cell repertoires in COVID-19. Profiled with immunoSEQ multiplex PCR; TCRdb holds only in-frame clones, not every one. The sample consists of 180,000 or so clones, 65% to 85% of them appearing once. Sequencing was performed on PBMCs or T cells enriched from blood (not recorded which). Source of these receptors: a middle-aged man who had recovered from COVID-19. CDR3s include the opening cysteine and the closing phenylalanine or tryptophan. D genes are given only for firm matches. Clone size is stated in some rows and not others, as once, few, many or a class when expanded.

TRBV7-6	TRBJ2-1	NA	TRBD2	CASSFSSGGADEQFF	TGTGCCAGCAGCTTCAGTAGCGGGGGGGCCGATGAGCAGTTCTTC
TRBV7-9	TRBJ1-1	few	NA	CASSSGQYHEAFF	TGTGCCAGCAGCTCTGGACAGTACCATGAAGCTTTCTTT
TRBV4-3	TRBJ2-3	NA	TRBD2	CASSQESRLAGYTDTQYF	TGCGCCAGCAGCCAAGAGAGCCGGCTAGCGGGGTACACAGATACGCAGTATTTT
TRBV28	TRBJ1-6	once	NA	CASSYGNNSPLHF	TGTGCCAGCAGTTACGGGAATAATTCACCCCTCCACTTT
TRBV7-9	TRBJ2-5	NA	NA	CASSETGETQYF	TGTGCCAGCAGCGAGACCGGGGAGACCCAGTACTTC
TRBV11-2	TRBJ2-7	NA	NA	CASRYRGGEQYF	TGTGCCAGCAGATATCGTGGGGGGGAGCAGTACTTC
TRBV4-1	TRBJ1-2	NA	NA	CASSQEGRAVNYGYTF	TGCGCCAGCAGCCAAGAAGGCAGGGCCGTTAACTATGGCTACACCTTC
TRBV6-5	TRBJ1-1	NA	NA	CASSIPATAEAFF	TGTGCCAGCAGCATACCAGCGACTGCTGAAGCTTTCTTT
TRBV19	TRBJ1-5	NA	NA	CASSIGGGGQPQHF	TGTGCCAGTAGTATCGGGGGAGGGGGTCAGCCCCAGCATTTT
TRBV2	TRBJ2-5	once	TRBD2	CASRRLASGKTQYF	TGTGCCAGCAGGAGACTAGCTTCTGGGAAGACCCAGTACTTC
TRBV28	TRBJ2-5	NA	TRBD2	CASTLAPGGPQETQYF	TGTGCCAGCACCTTAGCCCCGGGGGGACCACAGGAGACCCAGTACTTC
TRBV9	TRBJ2-1	NA	TRBD2	CASSVGPGGPSDEQFF	TGTGCCAGCAGCGTAGGTCCGGGGGGGCCTTCGGATGAGCAGTTCTTC
TRBV21-1	TRBJ1-1	NA	NA	CASSNTTNTEAFF	TGTGCCAGCAGCAACACTACGAACACTGAAGCTTTCTTT
TRBV9	TRBJ2-1	NA	TRBD2	CASSDGTSGPNEQFF	TGTGCCAGCAGCGACGGGACTAGCGGCCCCAATGAGCAGTTCTTC
TRBV27	TRBJ2-7	NA	TRBD2	CASTVSGMSSYEQYF	TGTGCCAGCACCGTTAGCGGGATGAGCTCCTACGAGCAGTACTTC
TRBV3-1/TRBV3-2	TRBJ1-5	NA	NA	CASSPVDLSHSNQPQHF	TGTGCCAGCAGCCCGGTAGACTTGAGTCATAGCAATCAGCCCCAGCATTTT
TRBV12-3/TRBV12-4	TRBJ2-7	NA	NA	CASSFKGVREQYF	TGTGCCAGCAGTTTTAAGGGGGTACGAGAGCAGTACTTC
TRBV11-2	TRBJ1-2	NA	TRBD1	CASDRGQFSGYTF	TGTGCCAGCGACAGGGGGCAATTTAGCGGCTACACCTTC
TRBV7-9	TRBJ1-1	NA	NA	CASSLGQILNTEAFF	TGTGCCAGCAGCTTAGGACAGATACTGAACACTGAAGCTTTCTTT
TRBV29-1	TRBJ1-2	NA	TRBD1	CSVDDRVDGYTF	TGCAGCGTAGACGACAGGGTGGATGGCTACACCTTC
TRBV19	TRBJ2-7	NA	NA	CASSSLSYEQYF	TGTGCCAGTAGTTCCCTCTCCTACGAGCAGTACTTC
TRBV3-1/TRBV3-2	TRBJ1-5	NA	NA	CASSQGLAGISNQPQHF	TGTGCCAGCAGCCAAGGCCTCGCAGGAATCAGCAATCAGCCCCAGCATTTT
TRBV29-1	TRBJ2-7	NA	NA	CSVEGGLYEQYF	TGCAGCGTTGAAGGGGGCCTCTACGAGCAGTACTTC
TRBV5-1	TRBJ1-1	NA	TRBD1	CASSASGTVRINTEAFF	TGCGCCAGCAGCGCGTCCGGGACAGTGAGGATTAACACTGAAGCTTTCTTT
TRBV7-9	TRBJ2-5	once	TRBD2	CASSQRAGGGQETQYF	TGTGCCAGCAGCCAACGCGCGGGGGGCGGTCAAGAGACCCAGTACTTC
TRBV7-9	TRBJ1-3	NA	TRBD1	CASSLTGGTGNTIYF	TGTGCCAGCAGCTTGACAGGGGGCACTGGAAACACCATATATTTT
TRBV5-7	TRBJ1-1	NA	TRBD1	CASSERTGCFAEAFF	TGTGCCAGCAGCGAGCGGACAGGGTGTTTTGCTGAAGCTTTCTTT
TRBV19	TRBJ2-2	once	NA	CASSMTGLDTGELFF	TGTGCCAGTAGTATGACAGGATTGGACACCGGGGAGCTGTTTTTT
TRBV5-1	TRBJ1-6	NA	NA	CASSFTEDSPLHF	TGCGCCAGCAGCTTCACCGAGGATTCACCCCTCCACTTT
TRBV14	TRBJ2-7	NA	TRBD1	CASRRQGRYEQYF	TGTGCCAGCAGGCGACAGGGGAGGTACGAGCAGTACTTC
TRBV6-6	TRBJ1-5	NA	TRBD1	CASSIPGQGNQPQHF	TGTGCCAGCAGTATCCCGGGACAGGGCAATCAGCCCCAGCATTTT
TRBV7-2	TRBJ2-7	NA	NA	CASSRLGGTYEQYF	TGTGCCAGCAGCAGGCTAGGGGGAACCTACGAGCAGTACTTC
TRBV7-3	TRBJ2-1	NA	TRBD2	CASSLVASGGLSYNEQFF	TGTGCCAGCAGCTTAGTTGCTAGCGGGGGTCTCTCCTACAATGAGCAGTTCTTC
TRBV6-4	TRBJ1-5	NA	NA	CASSEADNQPQHF	TGTGCCAGCAGTGAGGCAGACAATCAGCCCCAGCATTTT
TRBV7-9	TRBJ1-1	NA	NA	CASSLSGNTEAFF	TGTGCCAGCAGCTTATCAGGGAACACTGAAGCTTTCTTT